This is a list of T cell receptor beta chains from one sample in a study of T cells in tuberculosis. Sequencing was performed with immunoSEQ multiplex PCR; in TCRdb, only in-frame clones are kept and a portion is missing. The sample consists of about 40,000 clones, 94% of them appearing once. The sequences come from PBMCs, collected at tuberculosis diagnosis. The receptors come from an adult with tuberculosis. Each CDR3 is given with its conserved first and last residue. The D gene is left open where the match is weak. Size is stated for part of the rows, as once, few or many counts, or as a class when the clone is expanded.

TRBJ1-1 - TRBD1 TRBV30 TGTGCCTGGAGAGGGGGACAGGGGCGAACTGAAGCTTTCTTT CAWRGGQGRTEAFF
TRBJ1-6 - TRBD1 TRBV4-3 TGCGCCAGCAGCCGCCAGGGGGCCTCCTATAATTCACCCCTCCACTTT CASSRQGASYNSPLHF
TRBJ1-1 - TRBD1 TRBV18 TGTGCCAGCTCGCCTCAACCGCAGGGGGTTAACACTGAAGCTTTCTTT CASSPQPQGVNTEAFF
TRBJ1-5 - TRBD1 TRBV7-6 TGTGCCAGCAGCCCAGAGGCAGGGGGCAATGGAGCCCAGCATTTT CASSPEAGGNGAQHF
TRBJ1-4 - TRBD1 TRBV5-1 TGCGCCAGCAGTTCAGGGGGCATAGTGTGGAATGAAAAACTGTTTTTT CASSSGGIVWNEKLFF
TRBJ1-1 - - TRBV14 TGTGCCAGCAGCCTTTCAATGAACACTGAAGCTTTCTTT CASSLSMNTEAFF
TRBJ2-5 - - TRBV25-1 TGTGCCAGCAGCCCAGACAGTCAAGAGACCCAGTACTTC CASSPDSQETQYF
TRBJ1-5 - TRBD1 TRBV4-1 TGCGCCAGCAGCCAAGATTTGTGGGACAGGGTTGCCCAGCCCCAGCATTTT CASSQDLWDRVAQPQHF
TRBJ1-5 - - TRBV14 TGTGCCAGCAGCCAAGGGCGGGCTCAGCCCCAGCATTTT CASSQGRAQPQHF
TRBJ2-6 - TRBD1 TRBV5-4 TGTGCCAGCAGCTTCATACAGGGGATTGGGGCCAACGTCCTGACTTTC CASSFIQGIGANVLTF
TRBJ2-3 - - TRBV6-5 TGTGCCAGCAGGTCGTCCGGCACAGATACGCAGTATTTT CASRSSGTDTQYF
TRBJ2-1 - - TRBV9 TGTGCCAGCAGCGTCCGGAAGAGCAGGGTAAGGGACAATGAGCAGTTCTTC CASSVRKSRVRDNEQFF
TRBJ2-2 - - TRBV5-1 TGCGCCAGCAGCTTGGACCAGCAAAGCACAGCGGCTGGGGAGCTGTTTTTT CASSLDQQSTAAGELFF
TRBJ2-5 - TRBD2 TRBV25-1 TGTGCCAGCAGTCCCCGGATGGGGGGGTTCGAGACCCAGTACTTC CASSPRMGGFETQYF
TRBJ1-2 - - TRBV28 TGTGCCAGCAGTTTTGGCAATGGGGGGAAGGGCTACACCTTC CASSFGNGGKGYTF
TRBJ2-4 - - TRBV9 TGTGCCAGCAGCGAGGGGGAGGGGACATTAGCCAAAAACATTCAGTACTTC CASSEGEGTLAKNIQYF
TRBJ1-2 - - TRBV19 TGTGCCAGTAGTATACACCTTGAACGGGGCTACACCTTC CASSIHLERGYTF
TRBJ2-7 - TRBD2 TRBV6-6 TGTGCCAGCAGCCCTCAGGAAGCGGGGGGTTCGGAGCAGTACTTC CASSPQEAGGSEQYF
TRBJ2-3 - - TRBV4-2 TGTGCCAGCAGCCAAGTGGGCAGGACAGAGACAGATACGCAGTATTTT CASSQVGRTETDTQYF
TRBJ2-1 few TRBD2 TRBV4-1 TGCGCCAGCAGCCCGTCGGGGGGGCACTACAATGAGCAGTTCTTC CASSPSGGHYNEQFF
TRBJ1-3 - - TRBV9 TGTGCCAGCAGCGAACAGGGTTCCTCTGGAAACACCATATATTTT CASSEQGSSGNTIYF
TRBJ1-1 - - TRBV14 TGTGCCAGCAGCCAAGGACCCCGACAGGCAGGAGGATTGAACACTGAAGCTTTCTTT CASSQGPRQAGGLNTEAFF
TRBJ1-6 - - TRBV27 TGTGCCAGCAGTTCGCCATCCCCCGGGACACGTCGGAATTCACCCCTCCACTTT CASSSPSPGTRRNSPLHF
TRBJ2-2 - - TRBV9 TGTGCCAGTGATATAGCAGGGTCCAACACCGGGGAGCTGTTTTTT CASDIAGSNTGELFF
TRBJ2-5 - - TRBV15 TGTGCCACCAGCAGAGATATACCGGGGGAGACCCAGTACTTC CATSRDIPGETQYF
TRBJ2-7 few TRBD1 TRBV25-1 TGTGCCAGCGAGGGACAGGCCTACGAGCAGTACTTC CASEGQAYEQYF
TRBJ2-1 - - TRBV2 TGTGCCAGCAGTGAATTCCGTGAGCAGTTCTTC CASSEFREQFF
TRBJ1-2 - - TRBV28 TGTGCCAGCAGTTTACAGGTCCATGGCTACACCTTC CASSLQVHGYTF
TRBJ1-4 - - TRBV5-1 TGCGCCAGCAGCTGGGGCGGGGAACGGGAAAAACTGTTTTTT CASSWGGEREKLFF
TRBJ1-2 - - TRBV10-3 TGTGCCGTGCAGCAAACCCAAGGGAGAGGGGGTTATGGCTACACCTTC CAVQQTQGRGGYGYTF
TRBJ2-3 few TRBD1 TRBV5-1 TGCGCCAGCAGCTTAGAAGGACAGGGGGGAAGCACAGATACGCAGTATTTT CASSLEGQGGSTDTQYF
TRBJ2-7 - TRBD2 TRBV15 TGTGCCACCAGCAGAGGAGCGTTCGGGACGGAGGGACTACCATACGAGCAGTACTTC CATSRGAFGTEGLPYEQYF
TRBJ1-4 - - TRBV18 TGTGCCAGCTCACCCCGGGGTTTTAATGAAAAACTGTTTTTT CASSPRGFNEKLFF
TRBJ2-3 - - TRBV28 TGTGCCAGCAGACACCTCCCGAGCACAGATACGCAGTATTTT CASRHLPSTDTQYF
TRBJ2-3 - - TRBV11-3 TGTGCCAGCAGCTTAGGGGGGGTGCCTACCCCCTTCACAGATACGCAGTATTTT CASSLGGVPTPFTDTQYF
TRBJ2-3 - TRBD2 TRBV11-2 TGTGCCAGCAGCTTTTATGGTAGCGGGGGGCTGACAGATACGCAGTATTTT CASSFYGSGGLTDTQYF
TRBJ2-3 - - TRBV21-1 TGTGCCAGCAGCAAAGCGTCGTACGGAGGACCCTGCACAGATACGCAGTATTTT CASSKASYGGPCTDTQYF
TRBJ2-7 - - TRBV4-1 TGCGCCAGCAGTCGGGGTCGTGAGCAGTACTTC CASSRGREQYF
TRBJ2-7 - - TRBV30 TGTGCCTGGAGAATGGCAGGAATTTACGAGCAGTACTTC CAWRMAGIYEQYF
TRBJ1-6 - - TRBV2 TGTGCCAGCATCGTAATGGGAGGGTTTGGTTCACCCCTCCACTTT CASIVMGGFGSPLHF
TRBJ2-5 - TRBD1 TRBV18 TGTGCCAGCTCACCGGACAGGGGTGGGGAGACCCAGTACTTC CASSPDRGGETQYF